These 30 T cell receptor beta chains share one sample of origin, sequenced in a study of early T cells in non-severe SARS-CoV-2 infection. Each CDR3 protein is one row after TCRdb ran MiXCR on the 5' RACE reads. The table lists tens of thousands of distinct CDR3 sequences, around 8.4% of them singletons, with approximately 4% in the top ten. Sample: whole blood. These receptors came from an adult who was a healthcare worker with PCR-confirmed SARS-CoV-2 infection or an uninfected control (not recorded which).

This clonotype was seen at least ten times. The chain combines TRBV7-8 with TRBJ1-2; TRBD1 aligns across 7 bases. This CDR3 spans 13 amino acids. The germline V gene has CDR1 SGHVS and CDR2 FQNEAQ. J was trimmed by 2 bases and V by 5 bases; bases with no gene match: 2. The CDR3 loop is CASSPGQNYGYTF. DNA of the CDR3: TGTGCCAGCAGCCCGGGACAGAACTATGGCTACACCTTC. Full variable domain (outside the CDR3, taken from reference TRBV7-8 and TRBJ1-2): GAGVSQSPRYKVAKRGQDVALRCDPISGHVSLFWYQQALGQGPEFLTYFQNEAQLDKSGLPSDRFFAERPEGSVSTLKIQRTQQEDSAVYLCASSPGQNYGYTFGSGTRLTVV.

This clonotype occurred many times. CDR3 sequence (DNA): TGCAGCGTGGGGGGGACAACGACCTACGAGCAGTACTTC. Translation gives CSVGGTTTYEQYF. The genes are TRBV29-1 and TRBJ2-7; TRBD2 is a possible D gene (7 bases). This CDR3 has 13 amino acids. The germline V and J ends were trimmed by 6 bases and 2 bases, with 14 bases remaining between them. Germline V gene sequence: CDR1 SQVTM, CDR2 ANQGSEA.

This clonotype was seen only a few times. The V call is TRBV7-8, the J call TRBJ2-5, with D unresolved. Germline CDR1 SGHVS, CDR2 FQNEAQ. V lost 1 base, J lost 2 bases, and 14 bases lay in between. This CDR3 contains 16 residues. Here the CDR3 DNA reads TGTGCCAGCAGCTTAGGAGCCCTTGGCCAGCAAGAGACCCAGTACTTC. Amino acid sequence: CASSLGALGQQETQYF.

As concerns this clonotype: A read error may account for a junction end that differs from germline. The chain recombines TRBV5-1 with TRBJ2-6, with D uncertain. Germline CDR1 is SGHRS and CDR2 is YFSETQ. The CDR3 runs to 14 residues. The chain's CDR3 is CTSSKYSGANVLTF. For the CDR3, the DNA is TGCACCAGCAGCAAATACTCTGGGGCCAACGTCCTGACTTTC.

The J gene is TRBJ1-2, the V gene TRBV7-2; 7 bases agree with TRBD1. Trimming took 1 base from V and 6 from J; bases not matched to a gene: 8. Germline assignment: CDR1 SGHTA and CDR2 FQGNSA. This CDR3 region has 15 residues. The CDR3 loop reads CASSLGGGSFDGYTF. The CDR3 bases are TGTGCCAGCAGCTTAGGAGGGGGCTCATTTGATGGCTACACCTTC.

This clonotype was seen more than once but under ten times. The DNA of the CDR3 is TGTGCCAGCAGCCAGGAACCCACGGCCAAAAACATTCAGTACTTC. Protein product: CASSQEPTAKNIQYF. The V gene is TRBV4-2, the J gene TRBJ2-4; D is unresolved. The CDR3 length is 15 residues. With 3 bases removed from V and 1 base from J, the gap between germline ends came to 10 bases. The V gene's germline CDR1 is LGHNA and CDR2 YNFKEQ.

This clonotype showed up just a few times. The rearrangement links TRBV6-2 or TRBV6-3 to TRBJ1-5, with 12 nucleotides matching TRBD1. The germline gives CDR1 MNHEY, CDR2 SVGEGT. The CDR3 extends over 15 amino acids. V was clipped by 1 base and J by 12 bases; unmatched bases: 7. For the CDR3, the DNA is TGTGCCAGCAGTTACTTGGGACAGGGGGCCGCTGACCAGCATTTT. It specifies CASSYLGQGAADQHF.

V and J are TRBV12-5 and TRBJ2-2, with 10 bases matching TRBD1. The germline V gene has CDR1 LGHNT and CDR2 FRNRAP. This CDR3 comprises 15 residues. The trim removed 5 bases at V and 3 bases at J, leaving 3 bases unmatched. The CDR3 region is CASGPGQGDTGELFF. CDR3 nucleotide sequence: TGTGCTAGTGGTCCAGGACAGGGGGACACCGGGGAGCTGTTTTTT.

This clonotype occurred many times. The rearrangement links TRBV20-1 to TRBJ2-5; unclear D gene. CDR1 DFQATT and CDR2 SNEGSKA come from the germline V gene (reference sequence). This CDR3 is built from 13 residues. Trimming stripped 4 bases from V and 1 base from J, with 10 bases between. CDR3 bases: TGCAGTGCTATGCGAATCACCCAAGAGACCCAGTACTTC. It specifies CSAMRITQETQYF.

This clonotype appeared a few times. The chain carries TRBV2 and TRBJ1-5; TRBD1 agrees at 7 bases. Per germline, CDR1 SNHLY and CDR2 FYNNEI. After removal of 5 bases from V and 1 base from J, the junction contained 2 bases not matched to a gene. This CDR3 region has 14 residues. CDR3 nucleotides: TGTGCCAGCAGTCGACAGGGCAGCAATCAGCCCCAGCATTTT. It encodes CASSRQGSNQPQHF.

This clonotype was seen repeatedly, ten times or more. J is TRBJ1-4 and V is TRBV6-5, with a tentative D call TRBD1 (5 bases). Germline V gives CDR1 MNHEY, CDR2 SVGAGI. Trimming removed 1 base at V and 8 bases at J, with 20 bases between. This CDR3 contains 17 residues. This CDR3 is CASSYLVATGSDEKLFF. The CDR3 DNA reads TGTGCCAGCAGTTACTTAGTCGCAACAGGATCAGACGAAAAACTGTTTTTT.

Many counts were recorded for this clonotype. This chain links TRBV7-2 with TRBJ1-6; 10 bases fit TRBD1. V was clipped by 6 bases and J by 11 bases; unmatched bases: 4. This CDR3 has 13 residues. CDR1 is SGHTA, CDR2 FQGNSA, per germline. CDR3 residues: CASRAGTGAPLHF. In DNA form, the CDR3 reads TGTGCCAGCAGGGCCGGGACAGGGGCACCCCTCCACTTT.

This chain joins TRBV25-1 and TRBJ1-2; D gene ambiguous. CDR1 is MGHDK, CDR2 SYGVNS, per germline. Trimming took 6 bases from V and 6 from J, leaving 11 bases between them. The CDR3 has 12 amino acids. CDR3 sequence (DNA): TGTGCCAGCAGGGGGTCACCACATGGCTACACCTTC. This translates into CASRGSPHGYTF.

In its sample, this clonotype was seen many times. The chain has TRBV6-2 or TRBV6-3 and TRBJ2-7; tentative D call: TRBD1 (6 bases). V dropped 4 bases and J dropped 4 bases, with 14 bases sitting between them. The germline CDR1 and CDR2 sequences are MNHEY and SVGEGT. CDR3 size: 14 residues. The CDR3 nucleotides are TGTGCCAGCAGTTTGTCAGGGGTTGGTTACGAGCAGTACTTC. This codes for CASSLSGVGYEQYF.

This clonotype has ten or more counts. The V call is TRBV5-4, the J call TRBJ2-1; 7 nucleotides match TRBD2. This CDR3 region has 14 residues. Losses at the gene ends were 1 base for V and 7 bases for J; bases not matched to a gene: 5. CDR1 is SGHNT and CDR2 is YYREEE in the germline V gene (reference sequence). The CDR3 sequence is CASSLWGGVNEQFF. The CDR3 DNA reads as TGTGCCAGCAGCTTGTGGGGAGGGGTTAATGAGCAGTTCTTC. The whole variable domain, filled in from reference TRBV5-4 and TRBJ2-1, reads ETGVTQSPTHLIKTRGQQVTLRCSSQSGHNTVSWYQQALGQGPQFIFQYYREEENGRGNFPPRFSGLQFPNYSSELNVNALELDDSALYLCASSLWGGVNEQFFGPGTRLTVL.

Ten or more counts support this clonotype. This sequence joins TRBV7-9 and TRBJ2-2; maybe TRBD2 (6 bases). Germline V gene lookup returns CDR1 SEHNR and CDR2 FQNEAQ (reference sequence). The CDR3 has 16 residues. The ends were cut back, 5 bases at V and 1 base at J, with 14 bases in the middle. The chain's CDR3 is CASSLALGGNTGELFF. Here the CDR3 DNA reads TGTGCCAGCAGCCTCGCCCTCGGGGGGAACACCGGGGAGCTGTTTTTT.

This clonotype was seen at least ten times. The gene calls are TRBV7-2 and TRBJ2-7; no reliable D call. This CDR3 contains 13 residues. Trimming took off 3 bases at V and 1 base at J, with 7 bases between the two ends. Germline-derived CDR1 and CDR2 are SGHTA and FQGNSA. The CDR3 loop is CASSFGASYEQYF. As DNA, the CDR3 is TGTGCCAGCAGCTTTGGCGCGTCCTACGAGCAGTACTTC.

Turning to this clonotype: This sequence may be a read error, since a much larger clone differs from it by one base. The CDR3 region is CSATGGAAVQPQHF. In DNA form, the CDR3 reads TGCAGTGCTACAGGGGGCGCGGCGGTTCAGCCCCAGCATTTT. The chain is built from TRBV20-1 and TRBJ1-5; TRBD1 matches 8 bases. V shed 4 bases and J 6 bases; nucleotides not matched to a gene: 8. CDR1 DFQATT and CDR2 SNEGSKA come from the germline V gene (reference sequence). The CDR3 totals 14 residues.

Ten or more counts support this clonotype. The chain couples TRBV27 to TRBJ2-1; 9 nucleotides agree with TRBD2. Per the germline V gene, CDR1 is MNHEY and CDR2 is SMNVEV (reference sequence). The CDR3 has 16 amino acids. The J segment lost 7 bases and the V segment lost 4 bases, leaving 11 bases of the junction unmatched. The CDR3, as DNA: TGTGCCAGCAGTTCTCGGCTAGCGGGAAATAGTAATGAGCAGTTCTTC. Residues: CASSSRLAGNSNEQFF.

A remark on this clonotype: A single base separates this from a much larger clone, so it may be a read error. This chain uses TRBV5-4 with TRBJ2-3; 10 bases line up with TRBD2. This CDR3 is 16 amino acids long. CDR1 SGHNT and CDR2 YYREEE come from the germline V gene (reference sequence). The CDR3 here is CASSRNSGRTTDTQCF. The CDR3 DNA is TGTGCCAGCAGCAGAAATAGCGGGAGGACGACAGATACGCAGTGTTTT.

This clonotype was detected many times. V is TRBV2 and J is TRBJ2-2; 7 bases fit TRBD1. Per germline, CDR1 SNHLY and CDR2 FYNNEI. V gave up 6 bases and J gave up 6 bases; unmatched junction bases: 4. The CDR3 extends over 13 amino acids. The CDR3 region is CASRRTGPGELFF. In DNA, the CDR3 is TGTGCCAGCAGGCGGACAGGCCCCGGGGAGCTGTTTTTT. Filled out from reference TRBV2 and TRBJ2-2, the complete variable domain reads EPEVTQTPSHQVTQMGQEVILRCVPISNHLYFYWYRQILGQKVEFLVSFYNNEISEKSEIFDDQFSVERPDGSNFTLKIRSTKLEDSAMYFCASRRTGPGELFFGEGSRLTVL.

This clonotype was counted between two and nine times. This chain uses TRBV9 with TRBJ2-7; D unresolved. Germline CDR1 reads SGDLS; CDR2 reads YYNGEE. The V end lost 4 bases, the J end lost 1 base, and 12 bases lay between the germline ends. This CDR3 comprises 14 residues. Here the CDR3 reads CASSPSRISYEQYF. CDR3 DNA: TGTGCCAGCAGCCCGAGCCGGATTTCCTACGAGCAGTACTTC.

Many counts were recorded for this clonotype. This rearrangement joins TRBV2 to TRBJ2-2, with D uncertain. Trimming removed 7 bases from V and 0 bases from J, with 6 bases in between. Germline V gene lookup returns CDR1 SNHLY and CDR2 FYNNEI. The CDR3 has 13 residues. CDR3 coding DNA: TGTGCCAGCAAGGGTCCGAACACCGGGGAGCTGTTTTTT. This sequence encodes CASKGPNTGELFF.

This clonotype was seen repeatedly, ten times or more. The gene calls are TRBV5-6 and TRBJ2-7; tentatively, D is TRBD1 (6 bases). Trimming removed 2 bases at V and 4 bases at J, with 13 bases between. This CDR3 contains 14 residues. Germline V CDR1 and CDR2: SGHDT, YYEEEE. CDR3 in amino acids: CASSFPGHFYEQYF. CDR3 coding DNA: TGTGCCAGCAGCTTTCCGGGACACTTTTACGAGCAGTACTTC.

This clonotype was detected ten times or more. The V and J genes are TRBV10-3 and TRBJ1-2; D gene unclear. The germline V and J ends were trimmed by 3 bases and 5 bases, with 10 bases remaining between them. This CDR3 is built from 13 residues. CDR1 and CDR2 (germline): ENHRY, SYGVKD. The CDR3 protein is CAISDGVGYGYTF. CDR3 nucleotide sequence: TGTGCCATCAGTGACGGGGTCGGATATGGCTACACCTTC.

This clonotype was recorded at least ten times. As DNA, the CDR3 is TGTGCCATCATACAACGGGACAGGGAAACCTACGAGCAGTACTTC. Its protein is CAIIQRDRETYEQYF. The J gene is TRBJ2-7, the V gene TRBV2; 9 bases fit TRBD1. Unmatched junction bases numbered 12, after V lost 10 bases and J lost 2 bases. Germline V CDR1 and CDR2: SNHLY, FYNNEI. This CDR3 is built from 15 residues. Full variable domain (missing parts from reference TRBV2 and TRBJ2-7): EPEVTQTPSHQVTQMGQEVILRCVPISNHLYFYWYRQILGQKVEFLVSFYNNEISEKSEIFDDQFSVERPDGSNFTLKIRSTKLEDSAMYFCAIIQRDRETYEQYFGPGTRLTVT.

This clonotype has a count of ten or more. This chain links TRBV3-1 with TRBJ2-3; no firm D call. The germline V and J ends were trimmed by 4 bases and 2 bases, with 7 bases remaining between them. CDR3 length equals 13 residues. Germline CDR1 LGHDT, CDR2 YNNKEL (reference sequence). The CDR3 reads CASSLGPTDTQYF. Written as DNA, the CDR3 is TGTGCCAGCAGCCTCGGGCCCACAGATACGCAGTATTTT.

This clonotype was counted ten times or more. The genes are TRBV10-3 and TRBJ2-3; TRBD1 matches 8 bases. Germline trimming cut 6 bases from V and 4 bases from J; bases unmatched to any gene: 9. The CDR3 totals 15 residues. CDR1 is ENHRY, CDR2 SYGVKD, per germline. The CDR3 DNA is TGTGCCATCAGGAGTCCCGACAGGGGCCCAGATACGCAGTATTTT. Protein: CAIRSPDRGPDTQYF.

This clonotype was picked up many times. CDR3 protein: CSAPTGVGEKLFF. The CDR3 bases are TGCAGTGCCCCGACAGGGGTCGGTGAAAAACTGTTTTTT. The chain has TRBV20-1 and TRBJ1-4; 8 nucleotides match TRBD1. Germline CDR1 is DFQATT and CDR2 is SNEGSKA (reference sequence). V trimming: 6 bases; J trimming: 7 bases; junction bases outside the gene matches: 7. This CDR3 spans 13 amino acids.

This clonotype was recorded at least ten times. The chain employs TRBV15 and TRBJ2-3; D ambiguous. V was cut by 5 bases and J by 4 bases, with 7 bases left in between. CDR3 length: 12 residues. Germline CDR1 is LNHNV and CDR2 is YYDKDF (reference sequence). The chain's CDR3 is CATSLVADTQYF. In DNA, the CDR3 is TGTGCCACCAGCTTAGTCGCAGATACGCAGTATTTT.